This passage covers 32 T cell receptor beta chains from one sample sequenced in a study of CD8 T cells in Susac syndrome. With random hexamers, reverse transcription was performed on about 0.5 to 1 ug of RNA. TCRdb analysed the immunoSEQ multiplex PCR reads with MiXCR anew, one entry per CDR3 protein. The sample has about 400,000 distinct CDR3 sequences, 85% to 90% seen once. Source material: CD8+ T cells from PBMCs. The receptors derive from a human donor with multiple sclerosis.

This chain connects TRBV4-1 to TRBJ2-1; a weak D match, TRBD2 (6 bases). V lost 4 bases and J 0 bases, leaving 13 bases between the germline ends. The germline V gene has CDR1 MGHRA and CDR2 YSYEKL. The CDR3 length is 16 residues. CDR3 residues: CASSPHSGSSYNEQFF. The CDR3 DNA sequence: TGCGCCAGCAGCCCCCATTCCGGGAGCTCCTACAATGAGCAGTTCTTC.

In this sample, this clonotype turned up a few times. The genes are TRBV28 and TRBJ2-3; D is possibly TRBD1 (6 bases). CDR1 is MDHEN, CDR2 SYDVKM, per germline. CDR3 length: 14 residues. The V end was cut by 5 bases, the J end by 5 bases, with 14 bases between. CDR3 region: CASSRTGYQDTQYF. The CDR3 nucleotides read TGTGCCAGCAGTCGAACAGGGTATCAAGATACGCAGTATTTT.

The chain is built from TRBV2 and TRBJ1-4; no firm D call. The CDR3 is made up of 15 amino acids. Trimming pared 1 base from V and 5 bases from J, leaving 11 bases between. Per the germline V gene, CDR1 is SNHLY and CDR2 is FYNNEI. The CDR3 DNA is TGTGCCAGCAGTGAAGATGGACTGCCCAATGAAAAACTGTTTTTT. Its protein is CASSEDGLPNEKLFF.

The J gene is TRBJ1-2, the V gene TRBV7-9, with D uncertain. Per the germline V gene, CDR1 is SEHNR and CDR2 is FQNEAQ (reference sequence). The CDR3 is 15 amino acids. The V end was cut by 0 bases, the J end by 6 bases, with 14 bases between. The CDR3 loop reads CASSLAVDRGDGYTF. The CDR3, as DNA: TGTGCCAGCAGCTTAGCGGTCGACCGAGGAGATGGCTACACCTTC.

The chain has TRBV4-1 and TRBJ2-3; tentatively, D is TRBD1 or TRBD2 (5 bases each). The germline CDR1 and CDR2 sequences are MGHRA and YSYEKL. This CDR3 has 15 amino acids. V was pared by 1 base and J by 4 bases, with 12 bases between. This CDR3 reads CASSQVGGEADTQYF. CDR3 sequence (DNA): TGCGCCAGCAGCCAAGTTGGGGGAGAGGCAGATACGCAGTATTTT.

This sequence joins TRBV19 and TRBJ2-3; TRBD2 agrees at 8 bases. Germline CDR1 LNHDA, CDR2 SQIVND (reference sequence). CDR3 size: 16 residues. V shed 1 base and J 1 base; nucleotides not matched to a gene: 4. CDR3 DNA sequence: TGTGCCAGTAGTATAGGAGCGGGGGCGGGCACAGATACGCAGTATTTT. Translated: CASSIGAGAGTDTQYF. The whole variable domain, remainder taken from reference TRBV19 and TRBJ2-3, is DGGITQSPKYLFRKEGQNVTLSCEQNLNHDAMYWYRQDPGQGLRLIYYSQIVNDFQKGDIAEGYSVSREKKESFPLTVTSAQKNPTAFYLCASSIGAGAGTDTQYFGPGTRLTVL.

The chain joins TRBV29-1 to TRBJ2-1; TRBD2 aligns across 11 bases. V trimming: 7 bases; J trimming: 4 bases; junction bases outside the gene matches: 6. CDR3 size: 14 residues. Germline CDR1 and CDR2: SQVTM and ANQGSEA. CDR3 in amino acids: CSGAGTSGYNEQFF. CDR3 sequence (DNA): TGCAGCGGAGCCGGGACTAGCGGTTACAATGAGCAGTTCTTC.

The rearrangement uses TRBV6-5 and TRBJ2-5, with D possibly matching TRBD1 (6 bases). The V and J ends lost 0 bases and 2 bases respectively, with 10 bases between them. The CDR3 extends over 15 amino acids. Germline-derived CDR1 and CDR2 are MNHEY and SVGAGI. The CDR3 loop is CASSYSITGQETQYF. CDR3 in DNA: TGTGCCAGCAGTTACTCGATAACAGGGCAAGAGACCCAGTACTTC.

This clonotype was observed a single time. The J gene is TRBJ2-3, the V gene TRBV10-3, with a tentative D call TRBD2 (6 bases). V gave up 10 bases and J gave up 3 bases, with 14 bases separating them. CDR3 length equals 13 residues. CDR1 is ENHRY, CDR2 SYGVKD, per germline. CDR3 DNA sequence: TGTGCCACCAATGGCGGGATTACAGATACGCAGTATTTT. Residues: CATNGGITDTQYF.

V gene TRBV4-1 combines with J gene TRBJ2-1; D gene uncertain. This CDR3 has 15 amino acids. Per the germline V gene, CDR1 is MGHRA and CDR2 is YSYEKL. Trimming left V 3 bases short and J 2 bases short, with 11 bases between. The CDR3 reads CASSQLGLPYNEQFF. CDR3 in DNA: TGCGCCAGCAGCCAGCTGGGTCTTCCCTACAATGAGCAGTTCTTC.

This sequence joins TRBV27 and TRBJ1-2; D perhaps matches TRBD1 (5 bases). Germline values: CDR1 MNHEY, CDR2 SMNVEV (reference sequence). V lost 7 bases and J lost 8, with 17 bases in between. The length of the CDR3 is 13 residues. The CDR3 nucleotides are TGTGCCAGCACCTCGGGTCTGGGGCTAGGCTACACCTTC. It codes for CASTSGLGLGYTF.

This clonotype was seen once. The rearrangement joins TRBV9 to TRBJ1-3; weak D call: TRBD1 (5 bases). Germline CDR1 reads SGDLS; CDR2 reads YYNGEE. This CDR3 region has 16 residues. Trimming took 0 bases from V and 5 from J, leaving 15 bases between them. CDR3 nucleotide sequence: TGTGCCAGCAGCGTAGGAAGGGACCTCTGGAGAAACACCATATATTTT. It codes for CASSVGRDLWRNTIYF.

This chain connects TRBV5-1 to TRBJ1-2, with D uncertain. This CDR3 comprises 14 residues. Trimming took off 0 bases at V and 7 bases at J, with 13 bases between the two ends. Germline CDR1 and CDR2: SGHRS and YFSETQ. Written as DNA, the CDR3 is TGCGCCAGCAGCTTGGGTTCGGGAGACCTTGGCTACACCTTC. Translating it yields CASSLGSGDLGYTF.

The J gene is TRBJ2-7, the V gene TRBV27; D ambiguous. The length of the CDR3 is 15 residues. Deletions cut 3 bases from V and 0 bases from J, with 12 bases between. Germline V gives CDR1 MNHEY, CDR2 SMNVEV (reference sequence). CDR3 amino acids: CASSLDGALSYEQYF. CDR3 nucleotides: TGTGCCAGCAGTTTGGACGGAGCCCTCTCCTACGAGCAGTACTTC.

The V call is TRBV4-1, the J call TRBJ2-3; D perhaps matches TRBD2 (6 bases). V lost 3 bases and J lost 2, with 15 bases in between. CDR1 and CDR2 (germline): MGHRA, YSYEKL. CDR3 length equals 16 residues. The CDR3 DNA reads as TGCGCCAGCAGCCAGGACGGACTACCTGACACAGATACGCAGTATTTT. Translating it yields CASSQDGLPDTDTQYF.

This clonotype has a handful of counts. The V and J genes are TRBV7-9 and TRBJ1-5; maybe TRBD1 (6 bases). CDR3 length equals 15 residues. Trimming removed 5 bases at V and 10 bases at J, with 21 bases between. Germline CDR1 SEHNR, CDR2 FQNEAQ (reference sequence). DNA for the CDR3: TGTGCCAGCAGCGGTAATAGGGGGGCGATTGGACCCCAGCATTTT. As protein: CASSGNRGAIGPQHF.

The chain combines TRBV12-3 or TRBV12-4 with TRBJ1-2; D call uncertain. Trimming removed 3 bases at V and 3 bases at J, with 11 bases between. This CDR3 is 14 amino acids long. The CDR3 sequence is CASSFLVQHYGYTF. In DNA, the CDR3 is TGTGCCAGCAGTTTTTTAGTTCAGCACTATGGCTACACCTTC.

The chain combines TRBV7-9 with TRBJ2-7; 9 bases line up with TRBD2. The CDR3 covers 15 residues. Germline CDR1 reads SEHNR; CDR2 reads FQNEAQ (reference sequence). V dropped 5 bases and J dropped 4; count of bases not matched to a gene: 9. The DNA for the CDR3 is TGTGCCAGCAGCGCCGGGACTAGCACATTATACGAGCAGTACTTC. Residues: CASSAGTSTLYEQYF.

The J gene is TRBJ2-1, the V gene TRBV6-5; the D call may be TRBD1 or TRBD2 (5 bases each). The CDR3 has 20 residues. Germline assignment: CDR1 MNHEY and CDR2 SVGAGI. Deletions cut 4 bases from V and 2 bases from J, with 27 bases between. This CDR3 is CASSSLGSNDLGGPYNEQFF. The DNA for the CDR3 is TGTGCCAGCAGTTCCCTCGGTTCCAACGACCTTGGGGGTCCCTACAATGAGCAGTTCTTC.

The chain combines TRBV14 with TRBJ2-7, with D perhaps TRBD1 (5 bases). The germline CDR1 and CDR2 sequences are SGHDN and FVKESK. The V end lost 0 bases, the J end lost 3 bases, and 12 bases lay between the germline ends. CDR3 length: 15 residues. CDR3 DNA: TGTGCCAGCAGCCAAGAATCACAGGACGGCTACGAGCAGTACTTC. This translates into CASSQESQDGYEQYF.

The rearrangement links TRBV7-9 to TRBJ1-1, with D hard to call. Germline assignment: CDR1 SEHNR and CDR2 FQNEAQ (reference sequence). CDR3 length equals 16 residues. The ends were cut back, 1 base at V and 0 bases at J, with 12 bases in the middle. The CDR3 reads CASSLGARRLNTEAFF. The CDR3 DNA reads TGTGCCAGCAGCTTAGGCGCGCGACGGTTGAACACTGAAGCTTTCTTT.

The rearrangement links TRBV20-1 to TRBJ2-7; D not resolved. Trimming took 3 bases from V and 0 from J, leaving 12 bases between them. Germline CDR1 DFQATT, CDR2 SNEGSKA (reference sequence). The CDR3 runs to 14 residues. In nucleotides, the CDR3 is TGCAGTGCTAGTTTAGTAGGCTCCTCCTACGAGCAGTACTTC. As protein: CSASLVGSSYEQYF.

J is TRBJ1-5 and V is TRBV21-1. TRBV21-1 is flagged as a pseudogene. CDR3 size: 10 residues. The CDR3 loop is CASNIQPQHF. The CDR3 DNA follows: TGTGCCAGCAATATTCAGCCCCAGCATTTT.

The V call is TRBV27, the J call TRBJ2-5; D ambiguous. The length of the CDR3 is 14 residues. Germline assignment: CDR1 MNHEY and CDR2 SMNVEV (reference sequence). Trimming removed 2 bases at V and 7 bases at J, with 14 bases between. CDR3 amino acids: CASSLGLASGTQYF. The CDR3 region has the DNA TGTGCCAGCAGTTTAGGTCTGGCGTCTGGGACCCAGTACTTC.

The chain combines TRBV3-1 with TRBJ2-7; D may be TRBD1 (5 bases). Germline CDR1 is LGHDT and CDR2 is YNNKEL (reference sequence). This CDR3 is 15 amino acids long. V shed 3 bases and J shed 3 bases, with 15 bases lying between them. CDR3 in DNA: TGTGCCAGCAGCCATACAGGAGAATCCCTCTACGAGCAGTACTTC. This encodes CASSHTGESLYEQYF.

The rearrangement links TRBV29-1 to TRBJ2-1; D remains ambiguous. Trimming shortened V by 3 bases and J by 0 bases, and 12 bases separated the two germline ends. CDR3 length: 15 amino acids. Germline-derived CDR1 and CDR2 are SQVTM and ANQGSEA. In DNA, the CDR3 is TGCAGCGTTGATGAAGCTGTTAGCTCCTACAATGAGCAGTTCTTC. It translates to CSVDEAVSSYNEQFF.

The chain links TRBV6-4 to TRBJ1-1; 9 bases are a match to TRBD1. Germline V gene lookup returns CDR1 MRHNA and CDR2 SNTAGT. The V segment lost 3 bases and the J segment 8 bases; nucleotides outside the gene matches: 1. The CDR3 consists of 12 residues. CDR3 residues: CASSEGTGEAFF. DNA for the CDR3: TGTGCCAGCAGTGAGGGGACAGGGGAAGCTTTCTTT.

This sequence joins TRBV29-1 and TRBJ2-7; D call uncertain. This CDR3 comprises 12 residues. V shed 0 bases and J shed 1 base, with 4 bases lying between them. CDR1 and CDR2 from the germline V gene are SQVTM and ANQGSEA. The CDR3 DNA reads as TGCAGCGTTGAAGACCAGTCCTACGAGCAGTACTTC. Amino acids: CSVEDQSYEQYF.

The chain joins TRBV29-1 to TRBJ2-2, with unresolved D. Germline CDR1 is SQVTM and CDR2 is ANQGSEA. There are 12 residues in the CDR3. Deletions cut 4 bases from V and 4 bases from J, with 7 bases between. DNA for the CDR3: TGCAGCGTTGCCAGAAGCACCGGGGAGCTGTTTTTT. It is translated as CSVARSTGELFF.

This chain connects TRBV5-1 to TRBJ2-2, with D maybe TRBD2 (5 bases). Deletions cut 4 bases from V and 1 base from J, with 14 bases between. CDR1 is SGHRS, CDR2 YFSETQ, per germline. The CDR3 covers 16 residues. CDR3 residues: CASSARYGRNTGELFF. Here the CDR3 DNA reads TGCGCCAGCAGCGCACGCTATGGGAGGAACACCGGGGAGCTGTTTTTT.

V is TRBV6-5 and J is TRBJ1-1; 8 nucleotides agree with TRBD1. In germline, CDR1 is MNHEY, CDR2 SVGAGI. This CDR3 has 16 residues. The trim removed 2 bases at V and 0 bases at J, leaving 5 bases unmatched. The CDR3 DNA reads TGTGCCAGCAGTTACGATCCAGGGGGCCTGAACACTGAAGCTTTCTTT. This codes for CASSYDPGGLNTEAFF.

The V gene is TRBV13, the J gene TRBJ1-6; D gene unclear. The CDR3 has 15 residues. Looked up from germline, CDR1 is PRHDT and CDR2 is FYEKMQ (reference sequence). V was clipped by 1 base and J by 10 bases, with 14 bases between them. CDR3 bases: TGTGCCAGCAGCTTAGTAATGGGGTCGGGCTCACCCCTCCACTTT. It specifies CASSLVMGSGSPLHF.